Listed below are T cell receptor beta chains from one sample, sequenced in a study of blood T cell repertoires in COVID-19. The assay was immunoSEQ multiplex PCR, and TCRdb's table has in-frame clones only and misses some. The table has roughly 180,000 clones, 82% seen once. The sequenced material came from PBMCs or T cells enriched from blood (not recorded which). The origin of the receptors is a man aged 55 to 70 who had recovered from COVID-19. CDR3s include the opening cysteine and the closing phenylalanine or tryptophan. The order of the fields is J gene, V gene, D gene, clone size, CDR3 DNA, CDR3 protein. A D gene is named only where the DNA matches it firmly. Some rows mark clone size as missing; the rest say once, few, many or name a class of expanded clone.

TRBJ1-2	TRBV19	.	few	TGTGCCAGTAGTAACTCGGCAACTACTAACTATGGCTACACCTTC	CASSNSATTNYGYTF
TRBJ2-2	TRBV2	TRBD2	many	TGTGCCAGCAATGTATTTGCGGGAGGGCCGGGGGCCGGGGAGCTGTTTTTT	CASNVFAGGPGAGELFF
TRBJ2-5	TRBV28	TRBD1	few	TGTGCCAGCAGTTTATTACAGGGGGGTCAAGAGACCCAGTACTTC	CASSLLQGGQETQYF
TRBJ2-2	TRBV14	TRBD2	.	TGTGCCAGCAGCCAAGGATCGACTAGCGGGGGTACCGGGGAGCTGTTTTTT	CASSQGSTSGGTGELFF
TRBJ2-5	TRBV7-2	TRBD2	.	TGTGCCAGCAGCCAGCGACTAGCGGCGATCCAAGAGACCCAGTACTTC	CASSQRLAAIQETQYF
TRBJ1-5	TRBV19	TRBD1	.	TGTGCCAGTAAGGACAGGGAAAGGGGCAATCAGCCCCAGCATTTT	CASKDRERGNQPQHF
TRBJ1-6	TRBV3-1/TRBV3-2	TRBD1	.	TGTGCCAGCAGCCCCGGGACAGCTTATAATTCACCCCTCCACTTT	CASSPGTAYNSPLHF
TRBJ1-2	TRBV28	TRBD1	few	TGTGCCATCCAGACAGGGGTGCATGGCTACACCTTC	CAIQTGVHGYTF
TRBJ2-7	TRBV19	.	.	TGTGCCAGTAGTATCGACAGGGAGGACTACGAGCAGTACTTC	CASSIDREDYEQYF
TRBJ1-1	TRBV30	.	.	TGTGCCTGGGAAAGGGGGGGGAACACTGAAGCTTTCTTT	CAWERGGNTEAFF
TRBJ2-7	TRBV29-1	.	few	TGCAGCGTTGTTTCAGGCCACGAGCAGTACTTC	CSVVSGHEQYF
TRBJ2-1	TRBV15	.	.	TGTGCCACCAGCGTCACTAGCTCCTACAATGAGCAGTTCTTC	CATSVTSSYNEQFF
TRBJ1-4	TRBV7-9	TRBD1	.	TGTGCCAGCAGCTTAGCGACAGGGGATTCGTCTAATGAAAAACTGTTTTTT	CASSLATGDSSNEKLFF
TRBJ2-2	TRBV5-1	TRBD1	.	TGCGCCAGCAGAGTGACAGGGGCCACCGGGGAGCTGTTTTTT	CASRVTGATGELFF
TRBJ2-1	TRBV12-5	TRBD2	.	TGTGCTAGTGGTTTGAATTTCAACCCAGGGACTAGCGGGAGCTACAATGAGCAGTTCTTC	CASGLNFNPGTSGSYNEQFF
TRBJ2-1	TRBV5-6	.	.	TGTGCCAGCAGCTTGGGACAGAGCTCCTACAATGAGCAGTTCTTC	CASSLGQSSYNEQFF
TRBJ2-1	TRBV19	.	.	TGTGCCAGTAGTCCCCACCCGGGTGTGGTAAGTGAGCAGTTCTTC	CASSPHPGVVSEQFF
TRBJ2-7	TRBV5-1	TRBD1	.	TGCGCCAGCAGCACGACAGGGTTAAACTACGAGCAGTACTTC	CASSTTGLNYEQYF
TRBJ1-1	TRBV27	.	.	TGTGCCAGCAGCCAAGGGGCTGAAGCTTTCTTT	CASSQGAEAFF
TRBJ2-3	TRBV5-1	TRBD2	once	TGCGCCAGCAGCTTGGGACTAGCGGGAGCCACAGATACGCAGTATTTT	CASSLGLAGATDTQYF
TRBJ2-1	TRBV28	TRBD2	.	TGTGCCAGCAGTTCTAGCGGGCAAACTCCCCGAAATGAGCAGTTCTTC	CASSSSGQTPRNEQFF
TRBJ1-5	TRBV18	.	.	TGTGCCAGCTCAGGCGACAGCAGCAATCAGCCCCAGCATTTT	CASSGDSSNQPQHF
TRBJ2-3	TRBV27	TRBD2	.	TGTGCCAGCACCCTCCTGGGGGGGGGCGGGAGGGATACGCAGTATTTT	CASTLLGGGGRDTQYF
TRBJ2-7	TRBV5-6	TRBD2	.	TGTGCCAGCAGGCCCTCGGGAGGGCGCTACGAGCAGTACTTC	CASRPSGGRYEQYF
TRBJ2-2	TRBV5-1	TRBD2	.	TGCGCCAGCAGCTTGCGACGGGAGGGCACCGGGGAGCTGTTTTTT	CASSLRREGTGELFF
TRBJ2-1	TRBV7-6	.	.	TGTGCCAGCAGCTTAGCCGTACAGGGTAATGAGCAGTTCTTC	CASSLAVQGNEQFF
TRBJ2-7	TRBV28	TRBD1	.	TGTGCCAGCAGTTTACCACCGGGACAGGGTACCTACGAGCAGTACTTC	CASSLPPGQGTYEQYF
TRBJ2-6	TRBV7-2	.	.	TGTGCCAGCAGCTACGGGGCTGGGGCCAACGTCCTGACTTTC	CASSYGAGANVLTF
TRBJ1-4	TRBV27	TRBD1	.	TGTGCCAGCAGTCCCGGGACAGGTGAAAAACTGTTTTTT	CASSPGTGEKLFF
TRBJ2-7	TRBV5-4	.	.	TGTGCCAGCAGCTTGGGTATACGGGGCTACGAGCAGTACTTC	CASSLGIRGYEQYF
TRBJ2-3	TRBV7-7	.	.	TGTGCCAGCAGCCCTAGCTTCGCAGGGGGCACAGATACGCAGTATTTT	CASSPSFAGGTDTQYF
TRBJ1-3	TRBV6-5	TRBD1	once	TGTGCCAGCGGAAGGGGGCCCGACTCTGGAAACACCATATATTTT	CASGRGPDSGNTIYF